A single T cell receptor beta chain is shown here with its context. Its antigen remains unidentified. The length of the CDR3 is 14 residues. CDR1 is SGHTA, CDR2 FQGNSA, per germline. V was clipped by 5 bases and J by 3 bases; unmatched bases: 2. 13 Jbeta primers and 60 Vbeta primers were used for the PCR. The table came from immunoSEQ multiplex PCR; TCRdb's copy has only in-frame clones and leaves some out. The sample shows more than 110,000 clones, 75% to 90% of them seen only once. Regarding donors, all were healthy bone marrow donors. The sample comes from a study of cytomegalovirus exposure and HLA in healthy donors. The overall study: A prior study identified just under 120 million unique TCR beta sequences from roughly 180 million T cells.

Findings of the study overall: Reported results showed that the classifier diagnosed cytomegalovirus status with high specificity and sensitivity. A list of approximately 160 TCR beta chains associated with cytomegalovirus was given.

The specimen was PBMCs. The receptor was derived from a female donor in good health and CMV-seronegative. The chain combines TRBV7-2 with TRBJ1-2, with 11 bases lining up with TRBD1. CDR3 DNA: TGTGCCAGCAGCGGACAGGGGGCATACTATGGCTACACCTTC. Protein sequence: CASSGQGAYYGYTF.